The next 5 T cell receptor beta chains were all read from a single sample in a study of cytomegalovirus exposure and HLA in healthy donors. The PCR ran on 60 Vbeta and 13 Jbeta primers. Only in-frame clones appear in the TCRdb table, and some are missing; sequencing was by immunoSEQ multiplex PCR. The data show roughly 180,000 clones, over 65% seen once. The sequencing input was PBMCs. The receptors derive from a female donor in good health and CMV-seronegative.

CDR3 DNA: TGTGCCAGCGTTAAGACCGGGACAGGCAACGGCTACACCTTC. This sequence encodes CASVKTGTGNGYTF. The chain couples TRBV6-5 to TRBJ1-2; 8 bases fit TRBD1. Trimming removed 8 bases from V and 8 bases from J; junction bases left unmatched: 13. The CDR3 contains 14 residues. Germline V gives CDR1 MNHEY, CDR2 SVGAGI.

The genes are TRBV30 and TRBJ2-7; possibly TRBD1 for D (7 bases). This CDR3 is 14 amino acids long. Trimming shortened V by 0 bases and J by 3 bases, and 12 bases separated the two germline ends. Germline CDR1 and CDR2: GTSNPN and SVGIG (reference sequence). In DNA form, the CDR3 reads TGTGCCTGGAGTGTTGGGCAGGGGGGCTACGAGCAGTACTTC. Residues: CAWSVGQGGYEQYF.

V is TRBV28 and J is TRBJ2-1; a possible D gene is TRBD2 (6 bases). With 8 bases removed from V and 0 bases from J, the gap between germline ends came to 11 bases. Germline assignment: CDR1 MDHEN and CDR2 SYDVKM. The CDR3 runs to 14 residues. Here the CDR3 DNA reads TGTGCCAGCCTAGCGTTTAGCTCCTACAATGAGCAGTTCTTC. As protein: CASLAFSSYNEQFF.

The chain is built from TRBV7-2 and TRBJ1-2; D gene unclear. CDR1 and CDR2 from the germline V gene are SGHTA and FQGNSA. This CDR3 is 13 amino acids long. Trimming left V 4 bases short and J 7 bases short, with 13 bases between. CDR3 nucleotide sequence: TGTGCCAGCAGCTCCGCAGGCCGCAGTGGCTACACCTTC. Translated: CASSSAGRSGYTF.

This sequence joins TRBV6-5 and TRBJ1-1; D gene ambiguous. Germline values: CDR1 MNHEY, CDR2 SVGAGI. Deletions cut 4 bases from V and 1 base from J, with 7 bases between. This CDR3 has 13 residues. The CDR3, as DNA: TGTGCCAGCAGTTTCGGTGGGAACACTGAAGCTTTCTTT. Protein: CASSFGGNTEAFF.